The clone carrying this T cell receptor beta chain appeared many times. Its antigen is unidentified. This sample is part of a study of blood T cells in healthy people across ages. Overall study: Roughly one uniquely barcoded beta molecule per two T cells was captured.

Together with a sample-barcoded 5' primer, a J-beta primer mix was included in a second PCR lasting roughly 6 to 12 cycles. From each sample, at least 2.5 million paired-end reads containing CDR3 were obtained. TCRdb processed the 5' RACE reads anew with MiXCR; each CDR3 protein has one entry. The table lists 1.2 million to 1.5 million distinct CDR3 sequences, approximately 38% of them singletons. Study-level results: Per million T cells, TCR beta diversity dropped roughly linearly as age increased. Researchers said unsorted PBMCs prevented a conclusive naive versus antigen-experienced comparison.

Source material: blood. The sequence derives from a woman aged 18 to 35 in good health.

CDR3 loop: CASSSAGGTEAFF. The CDR3 DNA reads as TGTGCCAGCAGCTCCGCGGGGGGAACTGAAGCTTTCTTT. The chain is built from TRBV12-3 or TRBV12-4 and TRBJ1-1, with D possibly TRBD1 on 5 matching bases. This CDR3 has 13 amino acids. The V and J ends lost 6 bases and 5 bases respectively, with 13 bases between them.